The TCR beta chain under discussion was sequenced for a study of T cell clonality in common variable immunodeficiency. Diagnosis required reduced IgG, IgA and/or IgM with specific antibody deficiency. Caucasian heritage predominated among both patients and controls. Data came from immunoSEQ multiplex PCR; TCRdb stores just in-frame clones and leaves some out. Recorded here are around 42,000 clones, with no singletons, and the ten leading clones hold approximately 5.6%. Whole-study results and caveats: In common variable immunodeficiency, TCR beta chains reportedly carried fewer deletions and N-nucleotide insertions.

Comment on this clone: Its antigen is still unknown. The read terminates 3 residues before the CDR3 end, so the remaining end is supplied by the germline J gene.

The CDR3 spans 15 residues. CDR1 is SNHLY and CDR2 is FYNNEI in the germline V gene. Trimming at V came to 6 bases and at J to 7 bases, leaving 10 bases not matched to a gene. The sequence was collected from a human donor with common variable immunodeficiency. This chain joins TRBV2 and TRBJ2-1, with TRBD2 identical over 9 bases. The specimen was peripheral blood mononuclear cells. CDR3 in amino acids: CASRDRLAGRNEQFF. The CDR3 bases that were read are TGTGCCAGCAGGGACAGGCTAGCGGGAAGGAATGAG.